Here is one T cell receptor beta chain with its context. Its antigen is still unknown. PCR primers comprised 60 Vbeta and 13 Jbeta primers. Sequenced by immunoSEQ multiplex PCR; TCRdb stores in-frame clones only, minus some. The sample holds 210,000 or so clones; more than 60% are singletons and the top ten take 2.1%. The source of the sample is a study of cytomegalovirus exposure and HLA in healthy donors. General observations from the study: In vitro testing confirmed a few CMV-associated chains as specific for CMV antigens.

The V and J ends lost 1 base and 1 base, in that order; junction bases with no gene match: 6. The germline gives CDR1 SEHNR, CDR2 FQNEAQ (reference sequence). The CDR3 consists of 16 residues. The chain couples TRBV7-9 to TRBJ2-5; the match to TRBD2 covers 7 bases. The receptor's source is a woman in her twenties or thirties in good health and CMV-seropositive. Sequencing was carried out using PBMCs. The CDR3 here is CASSLGRAGVQETQYF. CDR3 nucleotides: TGTGCCAGCAGCTTAGGTCGCGCGGGAGTCCAAGAGACCCAGTACTTC.